Following are 6 T cell receptor beta chains from one sample sequenced in a study of T-cell memory formation after mild COVID-19. TCRdb passed the 5' RACE reads through MiXCR, listing each CDR3 protein once. The data hold about 430,000 distinct CDR3 sequences, with approximately 24% observed a single time. The sample taken for sequencing was PBMCs or a T cell subset sorted from them (not recorded which). The receptors shown here come from an adult woman who had mild COVID-19 (a few samples of this study predate the infection). Cell type and time point are not known.

The V gene is TRBV5-1, the J gene TRBJ2-7; perhaps TRBD1 as D (6 bases). V shed 2 bases and J shed 6 bases, with 15 bases lying between them. Germline V gene data show CDR1 as SGHRS and CDR2 as YFSETQ. CDR3 size: 14 residues. The CDR3 spells CASSLRGGVGEQYF. CDR3 coding DNA: TGCGCCAGCAGCTTACGAGGGGGAGTGGGCGAGCAGTACTTC. The whole variable domain, remainder taken from reference TRBV5-1 and TRBJ2-7, is KAGVTQTPRYLIKTRGQQVTLSCSPISGHRSVSWYQQTPGQGLQFLFEYFSETQRNKGNFPGRFSGRQFSNSRSEMNVSTLELGDSALYLCASSLRGGVGEQYFGPGTRLTVT.

Only a few counts were recorded for this clonotype. The chain joins TRBV7-3 to TRBJ2-7; possible D gene TRBD2, 5 bases. The CDR3 spans 15 residues. Trimming pared 5 bases from V and 2 bases from J, leaving 16 bases between. In germline, CDR1 is SGHTA, CDR2 FQGTGA. The CDR3 loop is CASSPRSGWTYEQYF. In nucleotides, the CDR3 is TGTGCCAGCAGCCCCCGTTCGGGGTGGACCTACGAGCAGTACTTC. Full variable domain (remainder filled in from reference TRBV7-3 and TRBJ2-7): GAGVSQTPSNKVTEKGKYVELRCDPISGHTALYWYRQSLGQGPEFLIYFQGTGAADDSGLPNDRFFAVRPEGSVSTLKIQRTERGDSAVYLCASSPRSGWTYEQYFGPGTRLTVT.

This chain connects TRBV7-9 to TRBJ2-3, with TRBD2 matching over 8 bases. V lost 5 bases to trimming and J lost 6 bases; unmatched junction nucleotides: 13. The CDR3 is 16 residues long. Per germline, CDR1 SEHNR and CDR2 FQNEAQ (reference sequence). The CDR3 DNA sequence: TGTGCCAGCAGCCCGAGCGGGAGCCCCCTGTCGGATACGCAGTATTTT. Translating it yields CASSPSGSPLSDTQYF.

The chain carries TRBV5-1 and TRBJ1-2; tentative D call: TRBD1 (6 bases). Germline CDR1 reads SGHRS; CDR2 reads YFSETQ. This CDR3 spans 15 amino acids. Trimming took 4 bases from V and 3 from J, leaving 16 bases between them. The CDR3 DNA follows: TGCGCCAGCAGCCCCGGACAGCCACGGGACTATGGCTACACCTTC. As protein: CASSPGQPRDYGYTF.

The chain joins TRBV7-3 to TRBJ2-4; the D is unclear. The V end lost 2 bases, the J end lost 7 bases, and 15 bases lay between the germline ends. Germline-derived CDR1 and CDR2 are SGHTA and FQGTGA. CDR3 size: 15 residues. CDR3 DNA sequence: TGTGCCAGCAGCTTAGGGAATACCCCAAGGAACATTCAGTACTTC. This gives the protein CASSLGNTPRNIQYF. The full variable domain, with the rest looked up from reference TRBV7-3 and TRBJ2-4, is GAGVSQTPSNKVTEKGKYVELRCDPISGHTALYWYRQSLGQGPEFLIYFQGTGAADDSGLPNDRFFAVRPEGSVSTLKIQRTERGDSAVYLCASSLGNTPRNIQYFGAGTRLSVL.

The genes are TRBV5-1 and TRBJ1-1, with a tentative D call TRBD1 (6 bases). V gave up 4 bases and J gave up 6 bases, with 13 bases separating them. CDR1 and CDR2 from the germline V gene are SGHRS and YFSETQ. This CDR3 is built from 13 residues. The CDR3, as DNA: TGCGCCAGCAGCGAGCCAGGGACACCTGAAGCTTTCTTT. Residues: CASSEPGTPEAFF.